This TCR beta chain was recorded in a study of early T cells in non-severe SARS-CoV-2 infection. Study information: Chains were not paired, and sequencing was done on bulk RNA from unsorted whole blood.

Attachment of unique molecular identifiers was made to individual cDNA molecules. In TCRdb, the 5' RACE reads were re-called with MiXCR into one record per CDR3 protein. The sample lists 70,000 or so distinct CDR3 sequences, under 13% seen once, with approximately 5.9% in the top ten. Trimming shortened V by 5 bases and J by 3 bases, and 11 bases separated the two germline ends. Germline lookup yields CDR1 LNHDA and CDR2 SQIVND (reference sequence). The CDR3 length is 13 residues. This sequence originates from an adult who was a healthcare worker with PCR-confirmed SARS-CoV-2 infection or an uninfected control (not recorded which). Sequencing was performed on whole blood. The V gene is TRBV19, the J gene TRBJ2-7, with D perhaps matching TRBD1 or TRBD2 (5 bases each). The CDR3 sequence: CASSRGSHYEQYF. CDR3 DNA sequence: TGTGCCAGTAGTCGGGGCAGCCACTACGAGCAGTACTTC.